This TCR beta chain appears in the sequencing data of a study of Graves' ophthalmopathy and Graves' hyperthyroidism. The PBMCs had their origin in approximately 10 ml of fresh peripheral blood. From germline, CDR1 is MGHRA and CDR2 YSYEKL. CDR3 length: 17 amino acids. The ends were cut back, 1 base at V and 5 bases at J, with 20 bases in the middle. Of note for this clonotype: The antigen remains undetermined.

For repertoire sequencing, the TCR beta CDR3 regions were amplified from RNA transcripts. First-round RT-PCR employed HTBI primers, with a second-round multiplex PCR after it. One entry per CDR3 protein results from TCRdb running MiXCR on the multiplex PCR reads. The table records just over 600,000 distinct CDR3 sequences, about a fifth of them present only once. Findings and caveats of the study: A roughly 84% specificity and 87.88% sensitivity were achieved by a 13-signature model that separated ophthalmopathy from stable hyperthyroidism. As the model predicted ophthalmopathy progression, it achieved a sensitivity of 70.59% and a specificity of roughly 73%.

The sequencing sample was made of peripheral blood. The chain carries TRBV4-1 and TRBJ1-2; tentatively, D is TRBD1 (5 bases). This TCR came from a woman aged 18 to 35 with stable Graves' hyperthyroidism. Some clones in this sample may be carry-over from other donors' samples. In nucleotides, the CDR3 is TGCGCCAGCAGCCAAGTTGCTATGGGGCGAGGAGGATATGGCTACACCTTC. Residues: CASSQVAMGRGGYGYTF.